Shown below are 25 T cell receptor beta chains from a single sample sequenced in a study of OX40 agonist ivuxolimab in advanced cancers. Libraries were prepared by immunoSEQ multiplex PCR; TCRdb keeps only in-frame clonotypes and omits some of them. This sample yields 72,000 or so clones, of which roughly 88% are seen a single time; around 0.86% belongs to the top ten. The material was CD4+ or CD8+ T cells sorted from blood, obtained in a trial of the OX40 agonist ivuxolimab. The receptors were sampled from an adult with an advanced solid tumor such as melanoma, head and neck, liver or kidney cancer.

CDR3 sequence reads: CASSFLGGGKTQYF. The CDR3 region has the DNA TGTGCCAGCAGTTTTCTAGGGGGCGGAAAGACCCAGTACTTC. The V call is TRBV28, the J call TRBJ2-5, with TRBD1 matching 7 bases. This CDR3 is 14 amino acids long. Germline CDR1 MDHEN, CDR2 SYDVKM. J gave up 6 bases and V 3 bases, and 7 bases lay outside the gene matches.

In the case of this clone: The same CDR3 arises from other DNA sequences in this sample as well. The chain uses TRBV20-1 and TRBJ2-3, with unresolved D. Germline V lookup: CDR1 DFQATT, CDR2 SNEGSKA (reference sequence). The CDR3 is 10 amino acids. Deletions cut 6 bases from V and 1 base from J, with 2 bases between. CDR3 amino acids: CSARTDTQYF. The CDR3 bases are TGCAGTGCCCGCACAGATACGCAGTATTTT.

The rearrangement joins TRBV28 to TRBJ2-1, with 9 nucleotides matching TRBD2. The CDR3 is 15 amino acids. Trimming took 4 bases from V and 8 from J; bases not matched to a gene: 9. Germline V gene data show CDR1 as MDHEN and CDR2 as SYDVKM. The CDR3 nucleotides are TGTGCCAGCAGTTGGGGCGGGAGGGCCTCGGATGAGCAGTTCTTC. Translation gives CASSWGGRASDEQFF.

On this clone itself: Other DNA variants within this sample encode the same CDR3. The chain has TRBV5-1 and TRBJ1-1; D gene ambiguous. The CDR3 loop spans 14 amino acids. V lost 0 bases to trimming and J lost 0 bases, with 6 bases between them. Per germline, CDR1 SGHRS and CDR2 YFSETQ. The CDR3 DNA follows: TGCGCCAGCAGCTTGGAGGGCATGAACACTGAAGCTTTCTTT. It translates to CASSLEGMNTEAFF.

This chain links TRBV11-2 with TRBJ2-2, with 7 bases aligning to TRBD1. The CDR3 is 15 amino acids. Germline lookup yields CDR1 SGHAT and CDR2 FQNNGV. J was trimmed by 2 bases and V by 5 bases; bases with no gene match: 5. This CDR3 is CASSLGTANTGELFF. CDR3 DNA: TGTGCCAGCAGCCTCGGGACAGCAAACACCGGGGAGCTGTTTTTT.

The genes are TRBV19 and TRBJ1-5, with TRBD1 as a possible D gene (5 bases). The germline V and J ends were trimmed by 3 bases and 2 bases, with 11 bases remaining between them. This CDR3 contains 15 residues. CDR1 LNHDA and CDR2 SQIVND come from the germline V gene (reference sequence). The CDR3 nucleotides are TGTGCCAGTAGTATCCAGGGCTCGGGCAATCAGCCCCAGCATTTT. It encodes CASSIQGSGNQPQHF.

V is TRBV5-4 and J is TRBJ2-3; TRBD1 aligns across 8 bases. Germline-derived CDR1 and CDR2 are SGHNT and YYREEE (reference sequence). The CDR3 is made up of 14 amino acids. With V trimmed by 3 bases and J by 3 bases, 3 bases remained unmatched. The CDR3 DNA follows: TGTGCCAGCAGCTACAGGGGGTTTACAGATACGCAGTATTTT. It is translated as CASSYRGFTDTQYF.

This chain links TRBV5-4 with TRBJ1-1; 7 bases match TRBD1. This CDR3 has 15 amino acids. Germline-derived CDR1 and CDR2 are SGHNT and YYREEE (reference sequence). The ends lost 0 bases at V and 6 bases at J; junction bases unmatched: 8. CDR3 DNA: TGTGCCAGCAGCTTGGGCAGGGGGTATGGCGCTGAAGCTTTCTTT. The encoded protein is CASSLGRGYGAEAFF.

V usage is TRBV7-9 and J usage is TRBJ1-6, with D perhaps matching TRBD1 (5 bases). The length of the CDR3 is 14 residues. The V gene's germline CDR1 is SEHNR and CDR2 FQNEAQ (reference sequence). The V gene lost 6 bases and the J gene lost 10 bases, with 16 bases spanning the gap. The CDR3 reads CASRSQTRGSPLHF. The CDR3, as DNA: TGTGCCAGCAGGTCGCAAACTCGGGGGTCACCCCTCCACTTT.

The rearrangement uses TRBV30 and TRBJ1-1; 7 bases line up with TRBD1. The CDR3 extends over 17 amino acids. From germline, CDR1 is GTSNPN and CDR2 SVGIG (reference sequence). V lost 0 bases, J lost 3 bases, and 13 bases stayed unmatched. CDR3 loop: CAWSVQRDSIYHTEAFF. For the CDR3, the DNA is TGTGCCTGGAGTGTACAGAGGGACAGTATTTACCACACTGAAGCTTTCTTT.

This clone was found once. The gene calls are TRBV18 and TRBJ2-6; D is unresolved. The CDR3 consists of 15 residues. Germline V gene data show CDR1 as KGHSH and CDR2 as LQKENI. Trimming took off 2 bases at V and 0 bases at J, with 5 bases between the two ends. The CDR3 DNA sequence: TGTGCCAGCTCACCAGTGAGCTCTGGGGCCAACGTCCTGACTTTC. It encodes CASSPVSSGANVLTF.

About this clone itself: This CDR3 is also generated by other DNA sequences in the sample. The rearrangement joins TRBV19 to TRBJ2-1, with D hard to call. The germline gives CDR1 LNHDA, CDR2 SQIVND (reference sequence). The CDR3 has 15 residues. V lost 2 bases and J 0 bases, leaving 8 bases between the germline ends. The CDR3 is CASSIIRSSYNEQFF. The CDR3 DNA reads TGTGCCAGTAGTATAATCCGGAGCTCCTACAATGAGCAGTTCTTC.

V and J are TRBV6-5 and TRBJ1-5; D is possibly TRBD1 (5 bases). Trimming cost V 0 bases and J 5 bases, with 11 bases left between them. The CDR3 has 15 amino acids. CDR1 is MNHEY, CDR2 SVGAGI, per germline. The CDR3 coding sequence is TGTGCCAGCAGTTACTCTGCCAGGGACCATCAGCCCCAGCATTTT. It translates to CASSYSARDHQPQHF.

V usage is TRBV28 and J usage is TRBJ2-5; a weak D match, TRBD1 (6 bases). The germline V and J ends were trimmed by 6 bases and 2 bases, with 19 bases remaining between them. CDR3 length: 16 residues. Germline V gene lookup returns CDR1 MDHEN and CDR2 SYDVKM. The CDR3 region is CASRPDRRSGQETQYF. The CDR3 coding sequence is TGTGCCAGCAGACCAGACAGGAGGTCAGGGCAAGAGACCCAGTACTTC. Full variable domain (rest looked up from reference TRBV28 and TRBJ2-5): DVKVTQSSRYLVKRTGEKVFLECVQDMDHENMFWYRQDPGLGLRLIYFSYDVKMKEKGDIPEGYSVSREKKERFSLILESASTNQTSMYLCASRPDRRSGQETQYFGPGTRLLVL.

The genes are TRBV19 and TRBJ1-1; the D is unclear. The CDR3 has 16 residues. Germline loops: CDR1 LNHDA, CDR2 SQIVND (reference sequence). The germline V and J ends were trimmed by 3 bases and 2 bases, with 16 bases remaining between them. CDR3 DNA: TGTGCCAGTAGTATCCTCGGCGTGAAGCTAAACACTGAAGCTTTCTTT. Translation: CASSILGVKLNTEAFF.

The chain combines TRBV6-1 with TRBJ1-6, with D tentatively TRBD1 (6 bases). The V end lost 6 bases, the J end lost 11 bases, and 14 bases lay between the germline ends. The CDR3 sequence is 13 residues long. Per germline, CDR1 MNHNS and CDR2 SASEGT. The CDR3 sequence: CASRTGSFPPLHF. DNA of the CDR3: TGTGCCAGCAGGACAGGAAGTTTTCCACCCCTCCACTTT.

In this sample, this clone turned up a few times. V gene TRBV9 combines with J gene TRBJ2-1; 10 bases line up with TRBD2. V shed 0 bases and J 7 bases; nucleotides not matched to a gene: 4. This CDR3 is built from 15 residues. Germline V gene data show CDR1 as SGDLS and CDR2 as YYNGEE. CDR3 loop: CASSVVAGGGNEQFF. In DNA, the CDR3 is TGTGCCAGCAGCGTAGTAGCGGGGGGAGGGAATGAGCAGTTCTTC. Supplemented by reference TRBV9 and TRBJ2-1, the full variable domain reads DSGVTQTPKHLITATGQRVTLRCSPRSGDLSVYWYQQSLDQGLQFLIQYYNGEERAKGNILERFSAQQFPDLHSELNLSSLELGDSALYFCASSVVAGGGNEQFFGPGTRLTVL.

The V gene is TRBV5-4, the J gene TRBJ2-7; the D gene is possibly TRBD2 (5 bases). The CDR3 has 16 residues. Germline V gene data show CDR1 as SGHNT and CDR2 as YYREEE (reference sequence). Trimming took 0 bases from V and 4 from J, leaving 17 bases between them. The CDR3 region is CASSLALGSSGYEQYF. In DNA, the CDR3 is TGTGCCAGCAGCTTGGCCTTAGGGAGTTCTGGTTACGAGCAGTACTTC.

The gene calls are TRBV30 and TRBJ2-3; 7 nucleotides align to TRBD1. V shed 1 base, J shed 5 bases, and the junction held 3 bases outside the gene matches. The CDR3 totals 13 residues. Germline lookup yields CDR1 GTSNPN and CDR2 SVGIG (reference sequence). The CDR3 nucleotides read TGTGCCTGGAGTGGGTACAGGGGAGATACGCAGTATTTT. It translates to CAWSGYRGDTQYF.

The chain recombines TRBV7-2 with TRBJ1-1; possible D gene TRBD1, 5 bases. Germline V CDR1 and CDR2: SGHTA, FQGNSA. V lost 3 bases and J 5 bases, leaving 16 bases between the germline ends. This CDR3 spans 15 amino acids. This CDR3 is CASSFAGPHVTEAFF. The CDR3 region has the DNA TGTGCCAGCAGCTTCGCAGGGCCCCATGTAACTGAAGCTTTCTTT.

This clone is labeled medium-sized. V usage is TRBV2 and J usage is TRBJ2-7; tentatively, D is TRBD1 (5 bases). This CDR3 is built from 13 residues. The V gene lost 8 bases and the J gene lost 3 bases, with 14 bases spanning the gap. Germline values: CDR1 SNHLY, CDR2 FYNNEI. CDR3 residues: CASGASLSYEQYF. The CDR3 nucleotides are TGTGCCAGCGGGGCCTCGCTTAGCTACGAGCAGTACTTC.

This chain uses TRBV28 with TRBJ1-2; no definite D call. Trimming stripped 3 bases from V and 8 bases from J, with 25 bases between. The CDR3 length is 17 residues. The germline gives CDR1 MDHEN, CDR2 SYDVKM. As DNA, the CDR3 is TGTGCCAGCAGTTTCGCGGGTACGCGGTACAGAGGTTACGGCTACACCTTC. Translation gives CASSFAGTRYRGYGYTF.

The chain is built from TRBV7-2 and TRBJ2-7; D is unclear. The CDR3 is made up of 14 amino acids. CDR1 is SGHTA and CDR2 is FQGNSA in the germline V gene. V lost 7 bases, J lost 1 base, and 14 bases lay in between. The CDR3 DNA follows: TGTGCCAGCAAGGAGCAAAGTTCTTCCTACGAGCAGTACTTC. This codes for CASKEQSSSYEQYF.

The chain's CDR3 is CASTDLYNEQFF. Written as DNA, the CDR3 is TGTGCCAGCACCGACTTGTACAATGAGCAGTTCTTC. The chain couples TRBV6-6 to TRBJ2-1; no clear D. The ends were cut back, 7 bases at V and 4 bases at J, with 8 bases in the middle. This CDR3 contains 12 residues. Germline CDR1 is MNHNY and CDR2 is SVGAGI (reference sequence).

This clone was seen only once. This chain links TRBV14 with TRBJ1-1, with unresolved D. The germline CDR1 and CDR2 sequences are SGHDN and FVKESK. Trimming stripped 3 bases from V and 1 base from J, with 9 bases between. This CDR3 has 14 amino acids. This CDR3 reads CASSHYVTNTEAFF. The CDR3 region has the DNA TGTGCCAGCAGCCATTACGTAACGAACACTGAAGCTTTCTTT.